Presented here are 3 T cell receptor beta chains from one specimen sequenced in a study of T cell responses to AZD1222 COVID-19 vaccine (dated by TCRdb to the early 2020s). The sample's time point label, in plain terms: about 28 days (+/-7) after the second vaccine dose. The library was obtained by the immunoSEQ multiplex PCR assay. Imported from immuneACCESS, the table was reduced by TCRdb to in-frame sequences with V and J called. These copies leave out some clones; in studies compared against another copy, an unresolved V gene accounts for under half, and the cause of the remainder is not known. This sample is represented by around 80,000 clones; 83% of them were singletons. The ten top clones hold about 1.3% of the sample. This specimen consisted of peripheral blood, obtained 28 days after the second AZD1222 dose. The receptors come from an adult who received the AZD1222 COVID-19 vaccine.

This chain joins TRBV4-1 and TRBJ2-2; D ambiguous. V gave up 0 bases and J gave up 2 bases, with 10 bases separating them. The CDR3 covers 16 residues. Germline V CDR1 and CDR2: MGHRA, YSYEKL. CDR3 DNA sequence: TGCGCCAGCAGCCAAGAAGGTCAGGCTAACACCGGGGAGCTGTTTTTT. Its protein is CASSQEGQANTGELFF.

The chain combines TRBV5-8 with TRBJ1-3; D is uncertain. Per germline, CDR1 SGHTS and CDR2 YDEGEE. The length of the CDR3 is 14 residues. V lost 4 bases, J lost 4 bases, and 12 bases lay in between. The CDR3 protein is CASSRRHGGNTIYF. DNA for the CDR3: TGTGCCAGCAGCAGGAGACATGGGGGAAACACCATATATTTT.

The CDR3 DNA reads TGCGCCAGCAGCCCCGGGACAGGGGGTTACCAAGAGACCCAGTACTTC. This codes for CASSPGTGGYQETQYF. The rearrangement joins TRBV5-1 to TRBJ2-5; 11 nucleotides agree with TRBD1. This CDR3 is built from 16 residues. V shed 4 bases, J shed 0 bases, and the junction held 5 bases outside the gene matches. Germline loops: CDR1 SGHRS, CDR2 YFSETQ.